Described below is a single T cell receptor beta chain sequence and its context. The sample comes from a study of blood T cell repertoires in COVID-19. The V and J ends lost 0 bases and 1 base respectively, with 8 bases between them. Germline assignment: CDR1 SGHDT and CDR2 YYEEEE. This CDR3 contains 15 residues. In the study's own analysis: Reference gene primer amplification in the assay estimated nucleated cell counts. The protocol was immunoSEQ multiplex PCR, while the TCRdb copy is restricted to in-frame clones and leaves out a portion. V, J and clone size reflect that table, while D and trimming were determined from the DNA. Among approximately 270,000 clones, around 82% were seen once, and the ten largest hold around 16%.

The chain employs TRBV5-6 and TRBJ2-1, with D possibly matching TRBD2 (5 bases). The TCR sequence derives from a person between 70 and 80 years old with COVID-19, enrolled during active disease. The sequenced material came from peripheral blood. The CDR3, as DNA: TGTGCCAGCAGCTTGGCGGCGGGTTCCTACAATGAGCAGTTCTTC. This encodes CASSLAAGSYNEQFF.